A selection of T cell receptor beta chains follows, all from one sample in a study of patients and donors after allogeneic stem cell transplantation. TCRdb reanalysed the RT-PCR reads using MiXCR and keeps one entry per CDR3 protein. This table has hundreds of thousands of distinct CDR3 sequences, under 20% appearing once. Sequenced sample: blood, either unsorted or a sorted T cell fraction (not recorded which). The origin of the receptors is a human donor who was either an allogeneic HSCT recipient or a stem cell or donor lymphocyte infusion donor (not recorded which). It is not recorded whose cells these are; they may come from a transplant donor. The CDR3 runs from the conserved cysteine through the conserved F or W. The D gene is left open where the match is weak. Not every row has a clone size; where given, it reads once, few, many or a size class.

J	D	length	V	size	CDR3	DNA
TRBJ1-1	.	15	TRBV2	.	CASSGNHAAGTEAFF	TGTGCCAGCAGTGGGAACCACGCCGCGGGCACTGAAGCTTTCTTT
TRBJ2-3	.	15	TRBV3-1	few	CASSPRSRGPDTQYF	TGTGCCAGCAGCCCCAGGTCGCGGGGGCCAGATACGCAGTATTTT
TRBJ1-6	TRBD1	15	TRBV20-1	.	CSARLYLGQNSPLHF	TGCAGTGCTAGACTCTATTTGGGACAGAATTCACCCCTCCACTTT
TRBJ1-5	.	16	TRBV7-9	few	CASSPTAMVGNQPQHF	TGTGCCAGCAGTCCAACGGCGATGGTGGGCAATCAGCCCCAGCATTTT
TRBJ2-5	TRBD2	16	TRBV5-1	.	CASTPGASGYQETQYF	TGCGCCAGCACCCCCGGGGCTAGCGGATACCAAGAGACCCAGTACTTC
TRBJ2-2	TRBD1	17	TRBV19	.	CASSHTDRGRNTGELFF	TGTGCCAGTAGTCATACGGACAGGGGGCGAAACACCGGGGAGCTGTTTTTT
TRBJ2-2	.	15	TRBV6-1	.	CASSRSGGAWGELFF	TGTGCCAGCAGTCGCAGCGGAGGAGCCTGGGGGGAGCTGTTTTTT
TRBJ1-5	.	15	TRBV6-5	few	CASSYGDGPNQPQHF	TGTGCCAGCAGTTACGGGGACGGTCCCAATCAGCCCCAGCATTTT
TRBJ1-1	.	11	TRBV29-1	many	CSAGWRAEAFF	TGCAGCGCCGGCTGGAGGGCTGAAGCTTTCTTT
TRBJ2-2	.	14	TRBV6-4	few	CASSVEGNTGELFF	TGTGCCAGCAGTGTTGAGGGAAACACCGGGGAGCTGTTTTTT
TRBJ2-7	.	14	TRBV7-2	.	CASSLVGTFYEQYF	TGTGCCAGCAGCTTAGTAGGGACCTTCTACGAGCAGTACTTC
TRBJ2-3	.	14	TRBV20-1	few	CSASPQRSTDTQYF	TGCAGTGCTAGCCCCCAGCGGTCCACAGATACGCAGTATTTT
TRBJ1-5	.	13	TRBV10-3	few	CAISESGDPTQHF	TGTGCCATCAGTGAGTCGGGGGACCCGACCCAGCATTTT
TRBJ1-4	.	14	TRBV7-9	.	CASSLGTSNEKLFF	TGTGCCAGCAGCTTGGGTACAAGTAATGAAAAACTGTTTTTT
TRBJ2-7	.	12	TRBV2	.	CASTAWGYEQYF	TGTGCCAGCACTGCCTGGGGCTACGAGCAGTACTTC
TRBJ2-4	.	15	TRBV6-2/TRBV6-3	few	CASSSDMLAKNIQYF	TGTGCCAGCAGTTCAGATATGTTAGCCAAAAACATTCAGTACTTC
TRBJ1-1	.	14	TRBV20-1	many	CSAREDSLNTEAFF	TGCAGTGCTAGAGAGGACAGCCTGAACACTGAAGCTTTCTTT
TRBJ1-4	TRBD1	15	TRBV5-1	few	CASSQTGGTYEKLFF	TGCGCCAGCAGTCAGACAGGGGGCACTTATGAAAAACTGTTTTTT
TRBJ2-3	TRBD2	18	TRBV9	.	CASSPRLAGGGRTDTQYF	TGTGCCAGCAGCCCCCGACTAGCGGGAGGGGGAAGGACAGATACGCAGTATTTT
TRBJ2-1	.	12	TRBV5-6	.	CASSESRGRGFF	TGTGCCAGCAGCGAATCACGGGGAAGAGGGTTCTTC
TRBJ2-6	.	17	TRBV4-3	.	CASSQDAGRSGANVLTF	TGCGCCAGCAGCCAAGACGCAGGGCGCTCTGGGGCCAACGTCCTGACTTTC
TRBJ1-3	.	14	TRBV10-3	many	CAIRGIPSGNTIYF	TGTGCCATCAGGGGGATTCCTTCTGGAAACACCATATATTTT
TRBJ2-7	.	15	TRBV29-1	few	CSVGSYRALSYEQYF	TGCAGCGTTGGATCGTACAGGGCGCTCTCCTACGAGCAGTACTTC
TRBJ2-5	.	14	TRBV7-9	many	CASSLYSGEETQYF	TGTGCCAGCAGCTTGTACAGCGGCGAAGAGACCCAGTACTTC
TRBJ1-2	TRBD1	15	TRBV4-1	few	CASSQVEDRTYGYTF	TGCGCCAGCAGCCAAGTTGAGGACAGGACCTATGGCTACACCTTC
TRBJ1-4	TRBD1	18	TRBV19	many	CASSTLTGGYSTNEKLFF	TGTGCCAGTAGTACCCTGACAGGGGGTTACTCAACTAATGAAAAACTGTTTTTT
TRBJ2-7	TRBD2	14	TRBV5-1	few	CASSLAGRPYEQYF	TGCGCCAGCAGCTTGGCCGGGAGGCCCTACGAGCAGTACTTC
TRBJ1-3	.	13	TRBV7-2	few	CASSLSYGNTIYF	TGTGCCAGCAGCTTAAGTTATGGAAACACCATATATTTT
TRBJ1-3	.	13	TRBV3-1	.	CASSHSSGNTIYF	TGTGCCAGCAGCCATTCCTCTGGAAACACCATATATTTT
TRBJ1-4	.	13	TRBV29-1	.	CSVEGQGSEKLFF	TGCAGCGTTGAAGGGCAGGGAAGTGAAAAACTGTTTTTT
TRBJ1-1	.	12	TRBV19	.	CASLRHWTEAFF	TGTGCCAGTCTCCGACATTGGACTGAAGCTTTCTTT
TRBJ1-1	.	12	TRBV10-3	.	CAIIGSGTEAFF	TGTGCCATCATCGGCTCGGGGACTGAAGCTTTCTTT
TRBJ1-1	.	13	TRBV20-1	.	CSAIDRYNTEAFF	TGCAGTGCCATAGACAGGTACAACACTGAAGCTTTCTTT
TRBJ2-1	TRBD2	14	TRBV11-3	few	CASGSGVRVNEQFF	TGTGCCAGCGGTAGCGGGGTTCGGGTCAATGAGCAGTTCTTC
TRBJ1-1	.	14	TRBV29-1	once	CSVEVPLGTTEAFF	TGCAGCGTTGAAGTCCCCCTAGGGACCACTGAAGCTTTCTTT
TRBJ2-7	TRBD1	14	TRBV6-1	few	CASRNRDRLSEQYF	TGTGCCAGCAGAAACCGGGACAGACTTTCCGAGCAGTACTTC
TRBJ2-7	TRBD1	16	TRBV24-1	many	CATSDPGTGNGYEQYF	TGTGCCACCAGTGACCCTGGGACAGGGAACGGCTACGAGCAGTACTTC
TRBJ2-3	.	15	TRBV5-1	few	CASSEPLGFGDTQYF	TGCGCCAGCTCCGAACCACTAGGCTTCGGGGATACGCAGTATTTT
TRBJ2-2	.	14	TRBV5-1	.	CASSPGRSTGELFF	TGCGCCAGCAGCCCAGGACGGAGCACCGGGGAGCTGTTTTTT
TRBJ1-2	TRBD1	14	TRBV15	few	CATSRAGQGYGYTF	TGTGCCACCAGCAGGGCTGGACAGGGCTATGGCTACACCTTC
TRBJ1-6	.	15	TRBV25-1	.	CASSVSQGFGSPLHF	TGTGCCAGCAGTGTATCACAGGGATTTGGGTCACCCCTCCACTTT
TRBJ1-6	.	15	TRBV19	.	CASSMGSGLNSPLHF	TGTGCCAGTAGTATGGGCAGCGGTTTAAATTCACCCCTCCACTTT
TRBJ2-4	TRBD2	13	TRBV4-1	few	CASSAGEANIQYF	TGCGCCAGCAGCGCGGGGGAGGCAAACATTCAGTACTTC
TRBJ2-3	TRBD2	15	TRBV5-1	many	CASSLALAGVDTQYF	TGCGCCAGCAGCTTGGCCCTAGCGGGAGTCGATACGCAGTATTTT
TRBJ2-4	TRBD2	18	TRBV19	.	CASSMGWTSRLAKNIQYF	TGTGCCAGTAGTATGGGTTGGACTAGTCGGTTAGCCAAAAACATTCAGTACTTC
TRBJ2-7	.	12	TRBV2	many	CASGTYYYEQYF	TGTGCCAGCGGGACCTACTACTACGAGCAGTACTTC
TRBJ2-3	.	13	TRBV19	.	CASRQLSTDTQYF	TGTGCCAGTAGACAATTAAGCACAGATACGCAGTATTTT
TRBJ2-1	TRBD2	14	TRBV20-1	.	CSAGPSGRSNEQFF	TGCAGTGCTGGACCTAGCGGGAGAAGCAATGAGCAGTTCTTC
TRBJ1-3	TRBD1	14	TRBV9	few	CASSTGTVGNTIYF	TGTGCCAGCAGCACCGGGACAGTAGGAAACACCATATATTTT
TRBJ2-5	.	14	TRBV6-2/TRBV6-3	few	CASSPRGGPETQYF	TGTGCCAGCAGTCCCCGAGGGGGGCCTGAGACCCAGTACTTC
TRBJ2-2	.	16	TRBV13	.	CASSLNGGPNTGELFF	TGTGCCAGCAGCTTAAACGGGGGCCCGAACACCGGGGAGCTGTTTTTT
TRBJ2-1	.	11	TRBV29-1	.	CSVDRGGSEFF	TGCAGCGTTGACCGGGGCGGCTCGGAGTTCTTC
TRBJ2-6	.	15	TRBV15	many	CATSRDYGGANVLTF	TGTGCCACCAGCAGGGACTATGGTGGGGCCAACGTCCTGACTTTC
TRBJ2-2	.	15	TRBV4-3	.	CASSQTAGGSGELFF	TGCGCCAGCAGCCAGACGGCCGGAGGTTCCGGGGAGCTGTTTTTT
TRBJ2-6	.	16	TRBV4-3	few	CASSQVEGSGANVLTF	TGCGCCAGCAGCCAAGTGGAGGGCTCTGGGGCCAACGTCCTGACTTTC
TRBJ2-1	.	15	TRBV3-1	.	CASSQTLDVMNEQFF	TGTGCCAGCAGCCAAACCCTCGATGTCATGAATGAGCAGTTCTTC
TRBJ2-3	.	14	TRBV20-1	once	CSARWPGVTDTQYF	TGCAGTGCTAGGTGGCCCGGAGTCACAGATACGCAGTATTTT